Each of the 12 T cell receptor beta chains below was sequenced from the same sample in a study of T-cell memory formation after mild COVID-19. TCRdb analysed the 5' RACE reads with MiXCR anew, one entry per CDR3 protein. The sample consists of some 210,000 distinct CDR3 sequences, about 27% of them appearing once. The source material was PBMCs or a T cell subset sorted from them (not recorded which). Receptor source: an adult woman who had mild COVID-19 (a few samples of this study predate the infection). Cell type and time point are not known.

V usage is TRBV6-5 and J usage is TRBJ1-5, with D perhaps matching TRBD1 (6 bases). Germline CDR1 MNHEY, CDR2 SVGAGI. This CDR3 is built from 15 residues. V lost 0 bases and J lost 6, with 12 bases in between. The CDR3 DNA reads TGTGCCAGCAGTTACTCGTACAGGGAGATTCAGCCCCAGCATTTT. Translation gives CASSYSYREIQPQHF.

The J gene is TRBJ1-6, the V gene TRBV6-5, with 10 bases fitting TRBD1. J gave up 11 bases and V 6 bases, and 4 bases lay outside the gene matches. In germline, CDR1 is MNHEY, CDR2 SVGAGI. The CDR3 spans 13 residues. The CDR3 reads CASRGDRGAPLHF. The DNA for the CDR3 is TGTGCCAGCAGAGGGGACAGGGGTGCACCCCTCCACTTT.

CDR3 amino acids: CASSLRVAGGRELFF. In DNA form, the CDR3 reads TGTGCCAGCAGCTTAAGGGTAGCGGGAGGCCGGGAGCTGTTTTTT. The genes are TRBV7-2 and TRBJ2-2, with 10 bases lining up with TRBD2. There are 15 residues in the CDR3. Germline CDR1 is SGHTA and CDR2 is FQGNSA. V was pared by 2 bases and J by 9 bases, with 6 bases of the junction left unmatched.

This clonotype was counted ten times or more. This rearrangement joins TRBV12-3 or TRBV12-4 to TRBJ1-1, with D uncertain. The CDR3 has 12 residues. With 5 bases removed from V and 8 bases from J, the gap between germline ends came to 12 bases. In DNA, the CDR3 is TGTGCCAGCAGTCTATTGTGGGCCGAAGCTTTCTTT. Its translation is CASSLLWAEAFF.

This clonotype was recorded a few times. This rearrangement joins TRBV7-2 to TRBJ2-7, with D maybe TRBD2 (6 bases). The CDR3 has 15 residues. V gave up 4 bases and J gave up 0 bases, with 13 bases separating them. Per germline, CDR1 SGHTA and CDR2 FQGNSA. DNA of the CDR3: TGTGCCAGCAGCTACTGGGACTCGTACTCCTACGAGCAGTACTTC. It encodes CASSYWDSYSYEQYF.

The chain has TRBV20-1 and TRBJ1-3, with a possible D match to TRBD1 (6 bases). Trimming took off 5 bases at V and 4 bases at J, with 12 bases between the two ends. Looked up from germline, CDR1 is DFQATT and CDR2 is SNEGSKA (reference sequence). The CDR3 totals 13 residues. This CDR3 is CSADRGIGNTIYF. The CDR3, as DNA: TGCAGTGCTGATAGGGGGATAGGAAACACCATATATTTT.

The V and J genes are TRBV6-5 and TRBJ1-5; perhaps TRBD1 as D (5 bases). The germline CDR1 and CDR2 sequences are MNHEY and SVGAGI. V shed 7 bases and J shed 2 bases, with 15 bases lying between them. The CDR3 sequence is 15 residues long. In DNA form, the CDR3 reads TGTGCCAGCAAGTCAGGGAAAGGGCGCAATCAGCCCCAGCATTTT. Its protein is CASKSGKGRNQPQHF.

The rearrangement links TRBV29-1 to TRBJ2-3, with a possible D match to TRBD2 (7 bases). Looked up from germline, CDR1 is SQVTM and CDR2 is ANQGSEA. The CDR3 runs 16 residues. With 5 bases removed from V and 0 bases from J, the gap between germline ends came to 18 bases. CDR3 loop: CSVSRGRGPSTDTQYF. The DNA for the CDR3 is TGCAGCGTTTCACGGGGGCGGGGGCCAAGCACAGATACGCAGTATTTT.

This clonotype was observed once. The V and J genes are TRBV29-1 and TRBJ1-1; no clear D gene. Looked up from germline, CDR1 is SQVTM and CDR2 is ANQGSEA. This CDR3 comprises 11 residues. V lost 7 bases and J 7 bases, leaving 13 bases between the germline ends. Here the CDR3 reads CSASGRIEAFF. The CDR3 DNA reads as TGCAGCGCCTCGGGCCGGATTGAAGCTTTCTTT.

This clonotype was seen a few times. The V gene is TRBV20-1, the J gene TRBJ1-5; tentatively, D is TRBD1 (5 bases). Germline-derived CDR1 and CDR2 are DFQATT and SNEGSKA (reference sequence). The CDR3 is 15 residues long. V lost 6 bases and J lost 0, with 15 bases in between. The CDR3 region is CSAVSGAYSNQPQHF. In DNA, the CDR3 is TGCAGTGCAGTTAGCGGGGCTTATAGCAATCAGCCCCAGCATTTT.

This clonotype has just a few counts. The V call is TRBV6-6, the J call TRBJ1-5; D perhaps matches TRBD1 (6 bases). Germline CDR1 is MNHNY and CDR2 is SVGAGI (reference sequence). This CDR3 is built from 14 residues. V lost 5 bases and J lost 4, with 12 bases in between. DNA of the CDR3: TGTGCCAGCAGTCGGACAGACTCAAATCAGCCCCAGCATTTT. This sequence encodes CASSRTDSNQPQHF.

This CDR3 reads CASSYEHSYEQYF. Here the CDR3 DNA reads TGCGCCAGCAGCTACGAGCACTCCTACGAGCAGTACTTC. The chain employs TRBV5-1 and TRBJ2-7; D call uncertain. V lost 3 bases and J lost 0, with 7 bases in between. The germline CDR1 and CDR2 sequences are SGHRS and YFSETQ. CDR3 size: 13 residues.